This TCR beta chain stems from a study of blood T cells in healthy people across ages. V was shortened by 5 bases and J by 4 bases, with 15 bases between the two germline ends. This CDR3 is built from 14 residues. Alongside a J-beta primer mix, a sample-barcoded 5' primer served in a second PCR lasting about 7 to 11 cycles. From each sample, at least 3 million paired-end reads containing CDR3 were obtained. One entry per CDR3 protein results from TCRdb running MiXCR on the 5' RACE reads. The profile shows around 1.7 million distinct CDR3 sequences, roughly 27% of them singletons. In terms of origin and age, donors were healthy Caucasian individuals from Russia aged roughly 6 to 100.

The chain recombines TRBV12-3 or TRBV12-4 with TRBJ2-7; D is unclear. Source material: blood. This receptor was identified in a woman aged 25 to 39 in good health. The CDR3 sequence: CASSPDVRAYEQYF. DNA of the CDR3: TGTGCCAGCAGTCCGGACGTGAGAGCATACGAGCAGTACTTC.